One sample yielded the 10 T cell receptor beta chains listed below, sequenced in a study of control samples from healthy donors and cancer patients. The table came from immunoSEQ multiplex PCR; TCRdb's copy has only in-frame clones and leaves some out. The table records about 110,000 clones, approximately 88% of them present only once. The sample taken for sequencing was PBMCs. The receptors stem from a woman aged 60-75 years with lung cancer.

The chain links TRBV7-2 to TRBJ2-1, with 13 bases identical to TRBD2. The germline CDR1 and CDR2 sequences are SGHTA and FQGNSA. The CDR3 covers 13 residues. The V gene end was trimmed by 8 bases and the J gene end by 10 bases; junction bases not matched to a gene: 5. The CDR3 DNA sequence: TGTGCCAGCTCACTAGCGGGGGGGCTCGAGCAGTTCTTC. Amino acids: CASSLAGGLEQFF.

This clone was counted once. The chain employs TRBV14 and TRBJ1-2; the D is unclear. The V gene's germline CDR1 is SGHDN and CDR2 FVKESK. This CDR3 is 14 amino acids long. V lost 0 bases to trimming and J lost 6 bases, with 11 bases between them. This CDR3 reads CASSQDRADDGYTF. CDR3 nucleotides: TGTGCCAGCAGCCAAGATAGGGCGGACGATGGCTACACCTTC.

The rearrangement joins TRBV5-1 to TRBJ1-2; D not resolved. Germline assignment: CDR1 SGHRS and CDR2 YFSETQ. This CDR3 region has 15 residues. Trimming left V 3 bases short and J 4 bases short, with 16 bases between. CDR3 sequence: CASSSGVTATYGYTF. The CDR3 nucleotides are TGCGCCAGCAGCTCCGGGGTTACGGCTACCTATGGCTACACCTTC.

V is TRBV19 and J is TRBJ1-4, with unresolved D. V lost 3 bases to trimming and J lost 7 bases, with 12 bases between them. The V gene's germline CDR1 is LNHDA and CDR2 SQIVND (reference sequence). This CDR3 is built from 14 residues. CDR3 bases: TGTGCCAGTAGTATTCACGGGTCGGCTGAAAAACTGTTTTTT. Its translation is CASSIHGSAEKLFF.

The chain is built from TRBV11-2 and TRBJ1-2; TRBD1 is a possible D gene (5 bases). With 0 bases removed from V and 5 bases from J, the gap between germline ends came to 10 bases. The CDR3 runs to 14 residues. Germline-derived CDR1 and CDR2 are SGHAT and FQNNGV. The CDR3 region is CASSLDQGDYGYTF. Written as DNA, the CDR3 is TGTGCCAGCAGCTTAGATCAAGGGGATTATGGCTACACCTTC.

The J gene is TRBJ2-3, the V gene TRBV5-5, with no clear D. The CDR3 contains 14 residues. Germline CDR1 SGHKS, CDR2 YYEKEE (reference sequence). The V end lost 4 bases, the J end lost 0 bases, and 9 bases lay between the germline ends. The DNA for the CDR3 is TGTGCCAGCAGCCCAATGGAGAGCACAGATACGCAGTATTTT. Encoded protein: CASSPMESTDTQYF. The variable domain in full, with the rest retrieved from reference TRBV5-5 and TRBJ2-3, is DAGVTQSPTHLIKTRGQQVTLRCSPISGHKSVSWYQQVLGQGPQFIFQYYEKEERGRGNFPDRFSARQFPNYSSELNVNALLLGDSALYLCASSPMESTDTQYFGPGTRLTVL.

This chain connects TRBV9 to TRBJ1-5; possible D gene TRBD1, 5 bases. Trimming took off 4 bases at V and 1 base at J, with 12 bases between the two ends. This CDR3 contains 15 residues. Germline CDR1 reads SGDLS; CDR2 reads YYNGEE. This chain's CDR3 is CASSPGTISNQPQHF. The DNA for the CDR3 is TGTGCCAGCAGCCCCGGGACCATAAGCAATCAGCCCCAGCATTTT.

V and J are TRBV12-3 or TRBV12-4 and TRBJ2-1; D unresolved. The CDR3 is 13 residues long. V lost 2 bases, J lost 7 bases, and 9 bases lay in between. The CDR3 reads CASSLPPINEQFF. The CDR3 region has the DNA TGTGCCAGCAGTTTACCCCCGATAAATGAGCAGTTCTTC.

The chain has TRBV7-9 and TRBJ2-1; 9 positions agree with TRBD2. The CDR3 loop spans 17 amino acids. Germline V lookup: CDR1 SEHNR, CDR2 FQNEAQ (reference sequence). V dropped 6 bases and J dropped 2; count of bases not matched to a gene: 11. The CDR3 coding sequence is TGTGCCAGCAGGGTTTCGGGGAGCGGGAGGACCTACAATGAGCAGTTCTTC. Translation: CASRVSGSGRTYNEQFF.

This sequence joins TRBV3-1 (or the pseudogene TRBV3-2) and TRBJ1-6; 8 bases agree with TRBD1. Trimming cost V 3 bases and J 10 bases; bases outside gene matches: 8. The CDR3 is 15 amino acids. Germline assignment: CDR1 LGHDT and CDR2 YNNKEL (reference sequence). CDR3 DNA: TGTGCCAGCAGCCACGGAGGGCAGGGGGCGTCACCCCTCCACTTT. Its protein is CASSHGGQGASPLHF.